This T cell receptor beta chain was sequenced for a study of cytomegalovirus exposure and HLA in healthy donors (dated by TCRdb to the late 2010s). About the study as a whole: In an earlier analysis of approximately 640 of the donors, around 290 Gb of sequence data and 95 million to 130 million unique TCR beta sequences from about 179 million T cells were reported. Roughly 300 gigabases of sequencing data and around 88 million unique TCR sequences made up an early release that covered approximately 650 HLA-typed donors. Of the approximately 400 genotyped donors, less than 90% were placed in the genetic ancestry cluster associated with self-reported Caucasian donors. The study aimed to test whether signatures of past pathogen exposure could be identified by cataloging public T cell receptors. Using immunosequencing, the study profiled T cell repertoires from 666 subjects and related those repertoires to cytomegalovirus serostatus. A separate validation cohort of 90 to 150 different subjects was used in addition to the roughly 670-subject first cohort. High-throughput TCR immunosequencing, statistical association of individual TCRs with disease status, and machine learning were combined to predict cytomegalovirus infection status. A later analysis re-analyzed previously published TCR beta repertoires from roughly 600 donors and added high-resolution HLA genotyping to study TCR occurrence patterns. Rather than drawing on any new phenotypic data, the later analysis identified candidate immune exposures from TCR beta sequences and the way those sequences occurred across donors. In an earlier analysis of 587 of the donors, high-throughput TCR beta sequencing was used to judge whether each TCR beta V gene segment behaved as functional or pseudogenic. Donor age, sex, ethnicity and CMV serostatus were collected together with the repertoire data. A later genetic analysis took genome-wide SNP genotypes for about 65% of the 666 donors and used that subset as a discovery cohort. Every repertoire in the discovery cohort had been generated on one and the same sequencing platform. Both class I and class II loci were covered by HLA typing, at four-digit resolution. Typing coverage varied by locus: roughly 629-640 donors for A, B, C, DRB1 and DQB1; roughly 510 for DQA1; 606 for DPA1; roughly 450 for DPB1. Four to six DR-DQ haplotypes were handled as single units for association and clustering, since linkage in the cohort was strong. Among some 400 genotyped donors of the cohort, an average of roughly 240,000 unique TCR beta nucleotide sequences were sequenced per donor, roughly a sixth of them non-productive. Overall study results and their limits: In a later analysis, the rate of TCR association differed among HLA loci, with DRB1 alleles having the most associated TCRs and HLA-C alleles having the fewest. Because some donors lacked HLA typing at each locus, the association tests relied only on the typed subset. A cluster of highly shared sequence variants was judged likely to be a technical artifact of the sequencing pipeline. Cytomegalovirus status was reported to be diagnosed by the classifier with high specificity and sensitivity in both the original and validation cohorts. In this cohort, only TCR beta chains were sequenced, and detectable features were limited by the absence of alpha or paired-chain data. Presence/absence analyses assumed roughly uniform sequencing depth across donors, an assumption that may not hold. A later analysis reported that several top co-occurrence clusters appeared linked to parvovirus B19, influenza, CMV and Epstein-Barr virus. When HLA alleles, especially DR and DQ, strongly co-occurred, attributing TCR associations to individual alleles was difficult. Three of the identified cytomegalovirus-associated TCR beta chains were confirmed in vitro to be specific for cytomegalovirus antigens. At a false discovery rate of 0.05, a later analysis linked approximately 18,000 TCR beta sequences to specific HLA alleles. While some public TCRs were present in many individuals, most TCR sequences turned up only very rarely across donors. Compared with equally common non-associated chains, HLA-associated TCR beta chains in a later analysis were more clonally expanded and had lower generation probabilities. The 87-base-pair reads could not distinguish some IMGT-functional V segments, including TRBV6-2 and TRBV6-3, so those segments were excluded. For the cohort, immune exposure information was limited to CMV serostatus. In an earlier analysis of around 600 of the donors, most TCR beta V segments appeared in productive rearrangements about 90% or about 30% of the time, broadly matching IMGT annotations. An association between a missense DCLRE1C variant and V-gene and J-gene trimming of TCR beta chains was found in a later genetic analysis and replicated in an independent cohort. Linkage disequilibrium might explain the correlated functional status among segregating V segments, but an unknown experimental factor could not be excluded. Because counts were too low, roughly 17 rarely observed V segments, including chromosome 9 orphons, were left out of the earlier analysis of some 640 of the donors. In the study, 164 TCR beta chains were listed as associated with cytomegalovirus. In a later genetic analysis, fewer N-insertions in productive TCRs were reported among donors in an Asian-associated ancestry cluster than the roughly 670-donor mean. The authors suggested that the approach could potentially be generalized to other disease states and immunological phenotypes. In a later analysis, most CMV-associated TCR beta chains were found to appear HLA-restricted, with HLA associations seemingly driven largely by CMV exposure. A further reported finding was that TCR beta sequences accurately predicted the HLA-A and HLA-B alleles for most subjects in the first cohort.

The method was the immunoSEQ multiplex PCR assay. For the multiplex PCR, a mixture combining 60 forward primers for TCR Vbeta segments and 13 reverse primers for TCR Jbeta segments was used. Amplification of the CDR3 region of rearranged TCR beta genes was performed with a multiplex PCR assay on genomic DNA. The amplified TCR beta libraries were sequenced on the Illumina HiSeq System as 87-base-pair reads. Per the source publication's procedure: Across the roughly 670 repertoires, a later analysis counted tens of millions of unique TCR beta chains, 9 million to 14 million of which were shared by at least two donors. Raw reads were error-corrected and collapsed into unique sequences with a nearest-neighbor algorithm that merged closely related sequences to remove PCR and sequencing errors. To assign V, D and J gene segments, CDR3 sequences were aligned to IMGT reference sequences. For a sequence to be retained, at least a six-nucleotide match to both a V gene segment and a J gene segment was required. A rearrangement was called productive if the CDR3 had no stop codons and remained in frame with V and J, and every other rearrangement was called non-productive. CDR3 was defined according to IMGT convention as the region running from the second conserved V-encoded cysteine to the conserved J-encoded phenylalanine. The earlier analysis of approximately 500 of the donors excluded sequences that lacked an unambiguous match to a single V gene segment. In an earlier analysis of several hundred of the donors, V segments were called functional above 56.7% productive rearrangements and were called segregating when the between-donor standard deviation exceeded 5%. A statistical classification framework was built for diagnosing cytomegalovirus status from the catalog of TCR beta chain sequences. In a later analysis, TCR nucleotide sequences were compared against IMGT/GENE-DB human TR gene sequences so that V and J genes could be assigned. The TCRdist pipeline was used in a later analysis to assign CDR3 sequences and most-parsimonious VDJ recombination scenarios. In a later analysis, each TCR beta chain was defined by its CDR3 amino acid sequence together with its V-gene family, and reads lacking a unique V-gene family were excluded. To address suspected cross-contamination and a sequencing artifact, a later analysis removed 550 to 750 highly shared, low-generation-probability nucleotide sequences. A later analysis calculated a clonal expansion index for each public chain from normalized within-repertoire ranks of inferred template counts. In a later analysis, generation probabilities were computed with a VDJ recombination model fitted to out-of-frame rearrangements, and the resulting probabilities were checked against IGoR. A later analysis scored TCR-TCR, TCR-HLA and TCR-CMV co-occurrence with hypergeometric tests, applying a repertoire-size bias correction to TCR pairs. To estimate false discovery rates, a later analysis permuted the HLA or CMV assignments 20 times. In a later analysis, co-occurring TCRs were grouped using DBSCAN, with TCRdist sequence similarity added in when clustering inside HLA-allele-positive subsets. Repertoires with fewer than 30,000 or more than 120,000 public chains, plus five repertoires with anomalous nucleotide sharing, were excluded from co-occurrence clustering. TCRdb re-hosts the immuneACCESS table, in-frame sequences only. Its copies lack some clones; in the studies checked, an unresolved V gene accounts for under half of them, and the cause for the rest is not known. V, J and clone size derive from that table, while D and trimming were established from the DNA sequence. The sample has 75,000 to 100,000 clones on record, around 77% of them singletons. Jointly, the top ten make up around 3.2% of the sample.

The cysteine opens and the phenylalanine closes a CDR3 of 15 amino acids. Only the CDR3 region is kept as DNA, spanning 45 bases read in frame from base 1. At the junction V is shortened by 3 bases and J by 8 bases, with 14 bases in between. For CDR1 and CDR2, the germline V gene (reference sequence) lists MNHEY and SMNVEV. A word on this clone: No antigen is known for it. No base-level quality is on record; no much larger clone is a single base apart.

In total, approximately 690 healthy bone marrow donors made up the cohort. Cohort members were all nominally healthy when sampled, although unrecorded immune exposures were likely present. The donor tested CMV seronegative and was one of the 352 seronegative cohort members. A peripheral blood sample was provided by each donor, and peripheral blood mononuclear cells were used for TCR beta sequencing. The Qiagen DNeasy Blood Extraction Kit was used to extract genomic DNA from the blood cell samples. This sequence uses TRBV27 and TRBJ1-6; D gene: possibly TRBD1, on 5 matching bases. Input material: PBMCs. The source of this sequence is a man aged 40-50 years in good health and CMV-seronegative. The CDR3: CASSLGQGRYSPLHF. The nucleotide sequence reads TGTGCCAGCAGTTTGGGGCAGGGAAGGTATTCACCCCTCCACTTT.